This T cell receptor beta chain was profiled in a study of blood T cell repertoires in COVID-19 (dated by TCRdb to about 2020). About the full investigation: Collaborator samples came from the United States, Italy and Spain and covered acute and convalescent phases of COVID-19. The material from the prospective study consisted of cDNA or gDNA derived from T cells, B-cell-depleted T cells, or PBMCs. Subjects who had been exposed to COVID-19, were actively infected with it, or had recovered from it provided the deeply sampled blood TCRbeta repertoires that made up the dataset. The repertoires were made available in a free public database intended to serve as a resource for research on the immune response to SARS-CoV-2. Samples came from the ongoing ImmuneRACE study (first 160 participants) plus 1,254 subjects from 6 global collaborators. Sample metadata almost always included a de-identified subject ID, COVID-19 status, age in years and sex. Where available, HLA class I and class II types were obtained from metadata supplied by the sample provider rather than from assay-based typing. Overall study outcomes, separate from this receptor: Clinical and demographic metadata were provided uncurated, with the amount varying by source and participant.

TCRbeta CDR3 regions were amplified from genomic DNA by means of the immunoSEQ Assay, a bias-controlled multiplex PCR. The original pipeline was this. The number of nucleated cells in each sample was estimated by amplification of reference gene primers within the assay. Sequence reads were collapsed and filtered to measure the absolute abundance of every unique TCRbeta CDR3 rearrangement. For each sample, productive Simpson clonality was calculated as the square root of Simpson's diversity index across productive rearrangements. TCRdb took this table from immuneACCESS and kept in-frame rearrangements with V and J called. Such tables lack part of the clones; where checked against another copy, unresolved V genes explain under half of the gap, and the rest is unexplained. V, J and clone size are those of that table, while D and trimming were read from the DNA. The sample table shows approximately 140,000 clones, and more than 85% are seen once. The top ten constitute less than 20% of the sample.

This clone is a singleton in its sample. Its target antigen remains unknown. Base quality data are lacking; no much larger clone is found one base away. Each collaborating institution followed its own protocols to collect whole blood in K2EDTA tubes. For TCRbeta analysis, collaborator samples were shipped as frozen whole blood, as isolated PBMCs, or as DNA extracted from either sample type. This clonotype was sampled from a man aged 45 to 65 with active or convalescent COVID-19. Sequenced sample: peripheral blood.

The nucleotides read TGTGCCAGCAGCTTGCAATCGGGAGGGGAGACCCAGTACTTC. It translates to CASSLQSGGETQYF. Recombination joined TRBV5-4 with TRBJ2-5; 8 junctional bases match TRBD2. Taken from the germline V gene (reference sequence), the CDR1 and CDR2 loops are SGHNT and YYREEE. Reading from cysteine to phenylalanine, the CDR3 counts 14 amino acids. Only the CDR3 region is kept as DNA, spanning 42 bases read in frame from base 1. Trimming leaves V shorter by 1 base and J shorter by 5 bases, with the junction holding 4 bases beyond the gene matches. Reference TRBV5-4 and TRBJ2-5 proteins supply the regions before and after the CDR3; the full variable domain is: ETGVTQSPTHLIKTRGQQVTLRCSSQSGHNTVSWYQQALGQGPQFIFQYYREEENGRGNFPPRFSGLQFPNYSSELNVNALELDDSALYLCASSLQSGGETQYFGPGTRLLVL.